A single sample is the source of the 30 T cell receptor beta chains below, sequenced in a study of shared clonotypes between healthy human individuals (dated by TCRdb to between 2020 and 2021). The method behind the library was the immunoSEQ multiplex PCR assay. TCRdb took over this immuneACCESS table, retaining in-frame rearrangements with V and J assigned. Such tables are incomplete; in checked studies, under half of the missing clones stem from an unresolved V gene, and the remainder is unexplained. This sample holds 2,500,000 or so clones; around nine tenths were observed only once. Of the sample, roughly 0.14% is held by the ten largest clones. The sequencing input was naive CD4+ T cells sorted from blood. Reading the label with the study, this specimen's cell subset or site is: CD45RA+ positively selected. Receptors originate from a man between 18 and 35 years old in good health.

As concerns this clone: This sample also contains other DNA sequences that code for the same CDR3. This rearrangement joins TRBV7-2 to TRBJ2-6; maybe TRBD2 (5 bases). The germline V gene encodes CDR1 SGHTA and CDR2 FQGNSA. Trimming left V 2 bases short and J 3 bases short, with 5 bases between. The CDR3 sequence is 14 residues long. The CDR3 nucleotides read TGTGCCAGCAGCTTACGGGGTGGGGCCAACGTCCTGACTTTC. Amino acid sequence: CASSLRGGANVLTF.

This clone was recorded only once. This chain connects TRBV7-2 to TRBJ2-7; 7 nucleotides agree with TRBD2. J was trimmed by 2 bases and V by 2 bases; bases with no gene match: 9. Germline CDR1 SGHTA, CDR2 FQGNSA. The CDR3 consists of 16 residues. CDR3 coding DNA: TGTGCCAGCAGCTTATCGGTGGGAGGGCCCACCTACGAGCAGTACTTC. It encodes CASSLSVGGPTYEQYF.

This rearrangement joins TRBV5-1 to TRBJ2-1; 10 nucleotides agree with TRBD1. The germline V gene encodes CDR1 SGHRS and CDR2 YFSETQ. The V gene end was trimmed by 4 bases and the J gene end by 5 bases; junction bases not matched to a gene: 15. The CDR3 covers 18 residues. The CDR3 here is CASSGQRRDRGSDNEQFF. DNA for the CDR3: TGCGCCAGCAGCGGTCAGAGAAGGGACAGGGGATCCGACAATGAGCAGTTCTTC.

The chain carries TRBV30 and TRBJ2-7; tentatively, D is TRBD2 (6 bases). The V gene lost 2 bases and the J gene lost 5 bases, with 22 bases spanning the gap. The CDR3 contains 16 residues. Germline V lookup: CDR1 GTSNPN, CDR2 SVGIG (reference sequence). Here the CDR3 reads CAWSIQWASAVDEQYF. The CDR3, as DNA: TGTGCCTGGAGTATTCAATGGGCTAGCGCTGTTGACGAGCAGTACTTC. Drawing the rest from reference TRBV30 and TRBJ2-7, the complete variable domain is SQTIHQWPATLVQPVGSPLSLECTVEGTSNPNLYWYRQAAGRGLQLLFYSVGIGQISSEVPQNLSASRPQDRQFILSSKKLLLSDSGFYLCAWSIQWASAVDEQYFGPGTRLTVT.

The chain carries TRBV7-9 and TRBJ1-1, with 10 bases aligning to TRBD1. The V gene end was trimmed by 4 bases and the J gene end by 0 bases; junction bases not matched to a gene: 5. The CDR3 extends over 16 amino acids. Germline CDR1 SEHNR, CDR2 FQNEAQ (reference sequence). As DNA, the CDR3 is TGTGCCAGCAGCTCAAGACAGGGGGCCATGAACACTGAAGCTTTCTTT. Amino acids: CASSSRQGAMNTEAFF. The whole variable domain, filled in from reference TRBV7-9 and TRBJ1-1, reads DTGVSQNPRHKITKRGQNVTFRCDPISEHNRLYWYRQTLGQGPEFLTYFQNEAQLEKSRLLSDRFSAERPKGSFSTLEIQRTEQGDSAMYLCASSSRQGAMNTEAFFGQGTRLTVV.

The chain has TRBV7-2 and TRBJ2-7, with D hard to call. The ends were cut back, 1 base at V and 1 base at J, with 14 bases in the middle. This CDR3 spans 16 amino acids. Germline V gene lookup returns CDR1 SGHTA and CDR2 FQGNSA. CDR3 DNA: TGTGCCAGCAGCTTAGTATCTGGTTCCAGGTCCTACGAGCAGTACTTC. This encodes CASSLVSGSRSYEQYF.

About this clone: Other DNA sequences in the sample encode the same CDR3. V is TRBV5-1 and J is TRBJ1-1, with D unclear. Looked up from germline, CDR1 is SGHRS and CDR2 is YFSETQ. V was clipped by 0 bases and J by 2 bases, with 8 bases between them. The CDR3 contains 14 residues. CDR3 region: CASSLGQSNTEAFF. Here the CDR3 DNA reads TGCGCCAGCAGCTTGGGGCAGTCTAACACTGAAGCTTTCTTT.

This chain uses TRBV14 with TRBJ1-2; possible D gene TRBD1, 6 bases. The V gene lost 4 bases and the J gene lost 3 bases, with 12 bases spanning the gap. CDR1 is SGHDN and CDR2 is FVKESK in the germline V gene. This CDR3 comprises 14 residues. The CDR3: CASSPQGPYYGYTF. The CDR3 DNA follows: TGTGCCAGCAGCCCCCAGGGGCCCTACTATGGCTACACCTTC.

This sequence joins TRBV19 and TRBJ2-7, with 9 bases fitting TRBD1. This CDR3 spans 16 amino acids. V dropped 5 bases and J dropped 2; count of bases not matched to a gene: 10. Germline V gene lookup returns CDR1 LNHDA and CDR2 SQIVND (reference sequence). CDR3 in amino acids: CASSATPWTGAYEQYF. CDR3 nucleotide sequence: TGTGCCAGTAGTGCAACCCCCTGGACAGGGGCCTACGAGCAGTACTTC.

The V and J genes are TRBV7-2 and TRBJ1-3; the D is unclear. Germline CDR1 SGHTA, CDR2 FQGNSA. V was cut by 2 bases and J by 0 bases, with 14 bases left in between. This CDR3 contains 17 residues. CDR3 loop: CASSLLYRGSSGNTIYF. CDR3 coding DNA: TGTGCCAGCAGCTTATTGTACCGGGGATCCTCTGGAAACACCATATATTTT.

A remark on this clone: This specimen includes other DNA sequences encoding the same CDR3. The CDR3 here is CASSLSGGAGTDTQYF. In DNA, the CDR3 is TGCGCCAGCAGCCTTAGCGGGGGGGCCGGGACAGATACGCAGTATTTT. The chain recombines TRBV5-1 with TRBJ2-3; TRBD2 matches 11 bases. The CDR3 runs 16 residues. CDR1 SGHRS and CDR2 YFSETQ come from the germline V gene. V was clipped by 4 bases and J by 3 bases; unmatched bases: 7.

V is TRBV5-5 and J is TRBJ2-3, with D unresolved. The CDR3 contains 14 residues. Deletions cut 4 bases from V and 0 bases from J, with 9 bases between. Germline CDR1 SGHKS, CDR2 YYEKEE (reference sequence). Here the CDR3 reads CASSRASSTDTQYF. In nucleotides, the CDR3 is TGTGCCAGCAGCAGAGCGTCTAGCACAGATACGCAGTATTTT.

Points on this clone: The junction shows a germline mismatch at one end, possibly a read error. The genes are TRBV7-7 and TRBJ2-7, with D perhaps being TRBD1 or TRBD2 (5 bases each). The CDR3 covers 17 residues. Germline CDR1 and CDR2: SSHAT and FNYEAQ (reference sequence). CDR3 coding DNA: TGTGCTAGCATCTTAAGGGCAGGGTGCAAGGGAGCCTACGAGCAGTACTTC. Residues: CASILRAGCKGAYEQYF.

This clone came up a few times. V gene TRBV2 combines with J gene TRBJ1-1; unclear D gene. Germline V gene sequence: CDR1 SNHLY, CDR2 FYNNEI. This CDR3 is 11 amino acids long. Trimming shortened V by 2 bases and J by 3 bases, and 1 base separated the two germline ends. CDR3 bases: TGTGCCAGCAGTGAATACACTGAAGCTTTCTTT. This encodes CASSEYTEAFF.

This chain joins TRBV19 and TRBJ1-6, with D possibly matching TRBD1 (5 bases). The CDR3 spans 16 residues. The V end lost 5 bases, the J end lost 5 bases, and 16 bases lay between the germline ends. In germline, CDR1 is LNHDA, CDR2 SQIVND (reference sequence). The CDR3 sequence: CASSFPPGTDNSPLHF. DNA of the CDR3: TGTGCCAGTAGTTTTCCCCCCGGGACCGATAATTCACCCCTCCACTTT.

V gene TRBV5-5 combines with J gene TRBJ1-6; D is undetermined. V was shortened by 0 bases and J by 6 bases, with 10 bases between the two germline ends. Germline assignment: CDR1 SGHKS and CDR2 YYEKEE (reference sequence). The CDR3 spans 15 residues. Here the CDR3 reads CASSLAVNFNSPLHF. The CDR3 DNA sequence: TGTGCCAGCAGCTTGGCCGTCAATTTTAATTCACCCCTCCACTTT.

CDR3 region: CASSPSFGGVTGRGSEAFF. As DNA, the CDR3 is TGCGCCAGCAGCCCCTCGTTTGGGGGGGTTACAGGGCGTGGCTCTGAAGCTTTCTTT. The chain recombines TRBV5-1 with TRBJ1-1; weak D call: TRBD1 (6 bases). The CDR3 extends over 19 amino acids. V was shortened by 4 bases and J by 6 bases, with 31 bases between the two germline ends. In germline, CDR1 is SGHRS, CDR2 YFSETQ.

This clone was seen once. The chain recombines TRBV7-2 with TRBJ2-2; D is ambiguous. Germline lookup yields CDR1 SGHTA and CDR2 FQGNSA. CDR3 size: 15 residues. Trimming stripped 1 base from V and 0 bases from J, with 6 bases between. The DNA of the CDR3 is TGTGCCAGCAGCTTAGTTTCCGCGAACACCGGGGAGCTGTTTTTT. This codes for CASSLVSANTGELFF.

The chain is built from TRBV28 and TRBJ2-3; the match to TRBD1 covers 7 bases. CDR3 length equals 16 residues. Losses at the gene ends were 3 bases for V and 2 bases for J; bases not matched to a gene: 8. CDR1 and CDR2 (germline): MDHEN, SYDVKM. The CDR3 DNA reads TGTGCCAGCAGTTTTTACAGGGGTTCATTCACAGATACGCAGTATTTT. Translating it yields CASSFYRGSFTDTQYF.

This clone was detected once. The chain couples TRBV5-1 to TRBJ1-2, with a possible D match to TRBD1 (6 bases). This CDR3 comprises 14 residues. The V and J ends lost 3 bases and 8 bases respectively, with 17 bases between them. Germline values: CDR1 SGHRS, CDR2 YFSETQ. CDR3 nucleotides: TGCGCCAGCAGCTCTGGGGGGCCCACAAGGGGCTACACCTTC. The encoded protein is CASSSGGPTRGYTF.

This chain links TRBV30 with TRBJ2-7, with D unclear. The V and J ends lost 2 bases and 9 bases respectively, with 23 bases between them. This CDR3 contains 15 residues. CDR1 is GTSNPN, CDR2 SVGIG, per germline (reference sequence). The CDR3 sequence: CAWSFGDNRNPGQYF. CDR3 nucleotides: TGTGCCTGGAGTTTCGGAGACAACAGAAATCCAGGGCAGTACTTC.

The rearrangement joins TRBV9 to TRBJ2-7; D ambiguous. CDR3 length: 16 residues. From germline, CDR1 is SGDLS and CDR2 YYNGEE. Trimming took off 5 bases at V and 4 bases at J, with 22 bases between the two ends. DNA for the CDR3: TGTGCCAGCAGTGATCGGGCCGGACGACACAGTTACGAGCAGTACTTC. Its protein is CASSDRAGRHSYEQYF.

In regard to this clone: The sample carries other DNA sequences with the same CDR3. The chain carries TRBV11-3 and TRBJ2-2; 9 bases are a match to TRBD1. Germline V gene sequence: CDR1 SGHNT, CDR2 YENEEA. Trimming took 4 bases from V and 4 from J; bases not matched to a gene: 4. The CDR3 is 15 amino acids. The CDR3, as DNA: TGTGCCAGCAGCTCGGGACAGGGCGGCACCGGGGAGCTGTTTTTT. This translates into CASSSGQGGTGELFF.

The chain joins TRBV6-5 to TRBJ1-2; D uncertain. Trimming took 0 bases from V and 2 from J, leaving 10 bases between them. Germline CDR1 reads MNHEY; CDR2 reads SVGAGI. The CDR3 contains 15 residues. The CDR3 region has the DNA TGTGCCAGCAGTTACTCGTCGACGGTAAACTATGGCTACACCTTC. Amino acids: CASSYSSTVNYGYTF.

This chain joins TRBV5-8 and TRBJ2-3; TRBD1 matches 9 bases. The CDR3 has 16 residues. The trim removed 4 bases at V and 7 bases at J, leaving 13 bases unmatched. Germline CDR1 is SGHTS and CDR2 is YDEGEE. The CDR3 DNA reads TGTGCCAGCAGCGACGGAAGGGACAGGGTGGCAAATACGCAGTATTTT. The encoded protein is CASSDGRDRVANTQYF.

CDR3 sequence: CAGSGQNYGYTF. Here the CDR3 DNA reads TGTGCCGGATCGGGACAGAACTATGGCTACACCTTC. V usage is TRBV28 and J usage is TRBJ1-2; the match to TRBD1 covers 7 bases. The V gene end was trimmed by 11 bases and the J gene end by 2 bases; junction bases not matched to a gene: 5. Looked up from germline, CDR1 is MDHEN and CDR2 is SYDVKM. The CDR3 loop spans 12 amino acids.

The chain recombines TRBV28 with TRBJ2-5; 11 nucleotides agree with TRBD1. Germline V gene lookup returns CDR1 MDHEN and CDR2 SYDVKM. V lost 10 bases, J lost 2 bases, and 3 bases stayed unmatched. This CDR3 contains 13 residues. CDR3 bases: TGTGCCACCGGGGACAGGGGGCAAGAGACCCAGTACTTC. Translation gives CATGDRGQETQYF.

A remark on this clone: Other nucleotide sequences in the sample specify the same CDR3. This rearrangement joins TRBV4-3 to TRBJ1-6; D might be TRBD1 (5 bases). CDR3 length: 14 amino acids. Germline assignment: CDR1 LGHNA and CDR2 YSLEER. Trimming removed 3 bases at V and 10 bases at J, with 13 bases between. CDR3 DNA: TGCGCCAGCAGCCAGGGGCAGGACTCGTCACCCCTCCACTTT. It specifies CASSQGQDSSPLHF.

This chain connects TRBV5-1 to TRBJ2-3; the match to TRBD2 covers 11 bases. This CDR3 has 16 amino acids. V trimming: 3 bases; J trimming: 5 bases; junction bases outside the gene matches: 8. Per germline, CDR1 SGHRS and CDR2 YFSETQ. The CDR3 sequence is CASSWTIAGGQDTQYF. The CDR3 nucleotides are TGCGCCAGCAGCTGGACTATAGCGGGGGGGCAAGATACGCAGTATTTT.

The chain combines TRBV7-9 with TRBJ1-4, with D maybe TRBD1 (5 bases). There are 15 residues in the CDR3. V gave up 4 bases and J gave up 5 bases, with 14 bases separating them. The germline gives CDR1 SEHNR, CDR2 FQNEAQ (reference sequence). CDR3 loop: CASSSEGRINEKLFF. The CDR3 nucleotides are TGTGCCAGCAGCTCCGAGGGACGGATAAATGAAAAACTGTTTTTT.